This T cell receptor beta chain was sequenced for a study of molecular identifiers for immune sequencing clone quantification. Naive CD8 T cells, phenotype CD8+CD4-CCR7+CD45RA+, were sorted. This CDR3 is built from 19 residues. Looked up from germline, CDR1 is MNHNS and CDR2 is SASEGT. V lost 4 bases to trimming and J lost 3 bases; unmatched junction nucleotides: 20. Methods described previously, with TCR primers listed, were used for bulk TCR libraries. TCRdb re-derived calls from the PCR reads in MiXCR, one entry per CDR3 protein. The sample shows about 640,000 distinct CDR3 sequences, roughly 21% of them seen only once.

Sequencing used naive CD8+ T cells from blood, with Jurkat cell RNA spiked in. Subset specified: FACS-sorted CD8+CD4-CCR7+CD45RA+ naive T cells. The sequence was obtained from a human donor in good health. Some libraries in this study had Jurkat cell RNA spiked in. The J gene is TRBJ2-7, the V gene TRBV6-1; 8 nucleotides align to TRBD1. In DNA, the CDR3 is TGTGCCAGCAGTGCCCCGGAGGACAGGGTATCGAGGAGTGGCTACGAGCAGTACTTC. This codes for CASSAPEDRVSRSGYEQYF.